This TCR beta chain originates from a study of TIL therapy for anti-PD-1-resistant metastatic lung cancer. The time point here: pre-treatment sample, taken before nivolumab and TIL therapy. The libraries were made with immunoSEQ v3. Libraries were sequenced to about 2 million read pairs (survey) or about 4.5-6 million (deep). Produced via immunoSEQ multiplex PCR; TCRdb's table is partial and in-frame only. The sample consists of just under 60,000 clones, 55% to 70% of them appearing once. The sequence was collected from a person aged 25 to 80 with non-small cell lung cancer. Material: blood, obtained at baseline.

CDR3 in DNA: TGCGCCAGCAGCTGGGGGACAGGGGCCTACAATGAGCAGTTCTTC. Its protein product is CASSWGTGAYNEQFF. The chain combines TRBV5-1 with TRBJ2-1; 10 bases are a match to TRBD1. CDR3 length equals 15 residues. Germline V gene data show CDR1 as SGHRS and CDR2 as YFSETQ. Trimming cost V 3 bases and J 2 bases; bases outside gene matches: 2.